This TCR beta chain was captured in a study of OX40 agonist ivuxolimab in advanced cancers. Turning to the overall study: Ivuxolimab was a fully human IgG2 agonistic monoclonal antibody targeting the costimulatory receptor OX40 (CD134). Intravenous ivuxolimab was administered to patients every 2 weeks at six dose levels: 0.01, 0.1, 0.3, 1.5, 3 and 10 mg/kg. Of the approximately 50 dose-escalation patients, hepatocellular carcinoma was present in some 19, melanoma in roughly 15, renal cell carcinoma in 9 and head and neck cancer in 9. The dose-escalation cohort was about 83% male with a mean age of approximately 60 years, ranging from roughly 23 to 85. Prior anti-PD-1, anti-PD-L1 or anti-CTLA-4 therapy was permitted, and approximately 40% of dose-escalation patients had received checkpoint inhibitors. Partial responses occurred in three dose-escalation patients, of whom one had hepatocellular carcinoma and two had cutaneous melanoma. Peripheral TCRbeta sequencing aimed to test whether ivuxolimab altered TCR sequence diversity and caused clonal T-cell expansion. The paper covers the monotherapy dose-escalation part of the phase I ivuxolimab trial, which included N of about 50 patients. Summary of the overall study and its limitations: Low levels of normalized T-cell clonal expansion were also shown by some nonresponding patients. In partial responders in the 0.1-3.0 mg/kg groups, normalized peripheral clonal expansion was found to be among the lowest, especially among CD8+ T cells. The antigen specificity of the peripheral T cells that underwent clonal expansion was not determined. On average, CD8+ T cells showed more expanded clones than CD4+ T cells after ivuxolimab. At doses of 0.1 to 3.0 mg/kg, clonal expansion of both CD4+ and CD8+ T cells in blood was seen between baseline and week 6.

V lost 0 bases and J lost 4 bases; the stretch between them is 20 bases long. CDR1 SGHDT and CDR2 YYEEEE are derived from the germline V gene. Spanning cysteine to phenylalanine, the CDR3 consists of 17 amino acids. The only DNA kept is the CDR3, 51 bases in frame from the first base. The trial excluded patients who had a history of autoimmune disease or were on systemic immunosuppression. In every dose cohort, peripheral blood was drawn for TCR sequencing at baseline, cycle 4 day 1, and cycle 7 day 1. The samples were taken from a phase I, first-in-human, multicenter, open-label dose-escalation trial of ivuxolimab. The trial enrolled adults with locally advanced or metastatic head and neck squamous cell, hepatocellular, melanoma or renal cell carcinoma. Before TCR sequencing, CD4+ T cells and CD8+ T cells were sorted from peripheral blood as separate populations. For sequencing of the TCRbeta CDR3 region, genomic DNA was extracted from the sorted cells. TCRbeta CDR3 regions were sequenced using the immunoSEQ Assay. Here the immuneACCESS table is served through TCRdb, limited to in-frame sequences with V and J called. Missing clones are a known gap in these copies; in checked studies unresolved V genes cover under half, and the rest lacks a known reason. In all, the sample holds 84,000 or so clones, and approximately 84% of those were seen once. Of the sample, roughly 2.7% is held by the ten largest clones.

Comments on this clone: Its antigen remains undetermined. No base qualities exist here, and no much larger clone lies one base off it.

The chain is encoded by TRBV5-6 joined to TRBJ2-7; possibly the D gene is TRBD1, per 6 matching bases. The sequenced sample was CD4+ or CD8+ T cells sorted from blood, obtained in a trial of the OX40 agonist ivuxolimab. The receptor comes from an adult with an advanced solid tumor such as melanoma, head and neck, liver or kidney cancer. CDR3 protein: CASSLDGGAKFGYEQYF. In nucleotide form, the sequence is TGTGCCAGCAGCTTGGATGGGGGCGCGAAGTTCGGTTACGAGCAGTACTTC.